The next 17 T cell receptor beta chains were all read from a single sample in a study of control samples from healthy donors and cancer patients. The data were produced by immunoSEQ multiplex PCR, yet TCRdb's version contains in-frame clones alone and is incomplete. The profile shows fewer than 300,000 clones, approximately 80% of them singletons. The sample was PBMCs. The receptors shown here come from a woman aged 60 to 75 with lung cancer.

J is TRBJ1-5 and V is TRBV12-3 or TRBV12-4, with D tentatively TRBD1 (5 bases). The CDR3 sequence is 12 residues long. The ends were cut back, 5 bases at V and 5 bases at J, with 7 bases in the middle. The CDR3 loop reads CASSRGDQPQHF. The CDR3 bases are TGTGCCAGCAGTCGAGGGGATCAGCCCCAGCATTTT.

This clone was found a few times. V and J are TRBV18 and TRBJ2-1; D may correspond to TRBD1 or TRBD2 (6 bases each). Germline values: CDR1 KGHSH, CDR2 LQKENI. The CDR3 sequence is 13 residues long. Trimming stripped 4 bases from V and 9 bases from J, with 13 bases between. The CDR3 DNA sequence: TGTGCCAGCTCACAGGGGGGACTGGGTGAGCAGTTCTTC. It codes for CASSQGGLGEQFF. Complete variable domain (other parts from reference TRBV18 and TRBJ2-1): NAGVMQNPRHLVRRRGQEARLRCSPMKGHSHVYWYRQLPEEGLKFMVYLQKENIIDESGMPKERFSAEFPKEGPSILRIQQVVRGDSAAYFCASSQGGLGEQFFGPGTRLTVL.

This clone was counted once. The chain links TRBV28 to TRBJ2-7; 10 bases match TRBD2. The V gene's germline CDR1 is MDHEN and CDR2 SYDVKM. This CDR3 spans 15 amino acids. With V trimmed by 4 bases and J by 0 bases, 3 bases remained unmatched. CDR3 in amino acids: CASSSSSGSSYEQYF. CDR3 nucleotide sequence: TGTGCCAGCAGTTCCTCTAGCGGGAGCTCCTACGAGCAGTACTTC.

This sequence joins TRBV3-1 (or the pseudogene TRBV3-2) and TRBJ2-1; a possible D gene is TRBD2 (5 bases). CDR3 length equals 14 residues. The germline gives CDR1 LGHDT, CDR2 YNNKEL (reference sequence). Trimming pared 3 bases from V and 7 bases from J, leaving 13 bases between. This CDR3 reads CASSHWSPGNEQFF. The DNA of the CDR3 is TGTGCCAGCAGCCACTGGTCCCCGGGAAATGAGCAGTTCTTC.

The chain links TRBV18 to TRBJ2-2; TRBD2 aligns across 9 bases. Germline loops: CDR1 KGHSH, CDR2 LQKENI. The CDR3 length is 15 residues. V lost 6 bases and J lost 5; bases outside the gene matches: 7. DNA of the CDR3: TGTGCCAGCTCCGTACAGCGGGAGGTTACCGGGGAGCTGTTTTTT. The encoded protein is CASSVQREVTGELFF.

The chain links TRBV11-3 to TRBJ2-7, with 13 bases matching TRBD2. CDR1 SGHNT and CDR2 YENEEA come from the germline V gene. The CDR3 extends over 16 amino acids. The V segment lost 5 bases and the J segment 6 bases; nucleotides outside the gene matches: 10. CDR3 coding DNA: TGTGCCAGCAGCCGCAACGGACTAGCGGGAGCCAGCGAGCAGTACTTC. This sequence encodes CASSRNGLAGASEQYF.

This clone was observed a single time. V usage is TRBV30 and J usage is TRBJ2-5; the D gene could be TRBD1 or TRBD2 (5 bases each). The CDR3 length is 16 residues. Germline V lookup: CDR1 GTSNPN, CDR2 SVGIG (reference sequence). Trimming took 3 bases from V and 7 from J, leaving 24 bases between them. The chain's CDR3 is CAWRDGACGFVGTQYF. CDR3 in DNA: TGTGCCTGGAGAGACGGGGCTTGTGGCTTCGTGGGGACCCAGTACTTC.

J is TRBJ2-1 and V is TRBV20-1; D may be TRBD2 (7 bases). V dropped 3 bases and J dropped 8 bases, with 14 bases sitting between them. This CDR3 region has 13 residues. CDR1 is DFQATT and CDR2 is SNEGSKA in the germline V gene (reference sequence). The CDR3 DNA follows: TGCAGTGCTAGTCGCCCGGGGGGCGATGAGCAGTTCTTC. Amino acids: CSASRPGGDEQFF.

This chain joins TRBV14 and TRBJ1-1; D unclear. Germline V gives CDR1 SGHDN, CDR2 FVKESK. The CDR3 spans 17 residues. Deletions cut 4 bases from V and 2 bases from J, with 20 bases between. The chain's CDR3 is CASSPGWGRVDNTEAFF. Here the CDR3 DNA reads TGTGCCAGCAGCCCCGGATGGGGTCGGGTGGATAACACTGAAGCTTTCTTT.

The V gene is TRBV2, the J gene TRBJ2-5; 15 bases are a match to TRBD2. The CDR3 is 16 amino acids. J lost 1 base, V lost 6 bases, and 3 bases had no gene match. Germline V gives CDR1 SNHLY, CDR2 FYNNEI. The DNA of the CDR3 is TGTGCCAGCAGCGAGGGACTAGCGGGGGGCCAAGAGACCCAGTACTTC. Its translation is CASSEGLAGGQETQYF.

This clone showed up just once. The chain joins TRBV7-2 to TRBJ1-2; possibly TRBD1 for D (5 bases). Trimming pared 9 bases from V and 3 bases from J, leaving 11 bases between. This CDR3 has 12 residues. Germline V lookup: CDR1 SGHTA, CDR2 FQGNSA. CDR3 residues: CASSRGYYGYTF. Here the CDR3 DNA reads TGTGCCAGTAGTCGGGGCTACTATGGCTACACCTTC.

For the CDR3, the DNA is TGCAGCGTGAGGAAGACAGCAGGAGGAACCGGGGAGCTGTTTTTT. It is translated as CSVRKTAGGTGELFF. The V and J genes are TRBV29-1 and TRBJ2-2; TRBD1 or TRBD2 may be the D gene (5 bases each). The ends were cut back, 6 bases at V and 5 bases at J, with 19 bases in the middle. In germline, CDR1 is SQVTM, CDR2 ANQGSEA. The CDR3 covers 15 residues.

This clone was found once. This chain uses TRBV6-5 with TRBJ2-6, with a weak D call TRBD2 (5 bases). From germline, CDR1 is MNHEY and CDR2 SVGAGI. This CDR3 spans 11 amino acids. V lost 6 bases to trimming and J lost 12 bases, with 9 bases between them. As DNA, the CDR3 is TGTGCCAGCAGGCTAGGAGGCGTCCTGACTTTC. Translated, it gives CASRLGGVLTF.

V is TRBV9 and J is TRBJ1-2; possibly TRBD1 for D (5 bases). The germline gives CDR1 SGDLS, CDR2 YYNGEE. The CDR3 runs 16 residues. Trimming took 4 bases from V and 4 from J, leaving 20 bases between them. CDR3 protein: CASSSKEPRGTYGYTF. DNA of the CDR3: TGTGCCAGCAGCTCCAAGGAACCCCGAGGGACCTATGGCTACACCTTC.

The J gene is TRBJ2-7, the V gene TRBV6-5; D remains ambiguous. V lost 8 bases and J 3 bases, leaving 14 bases between the germline ends. The CDR3 length is 13 residues. CDR1 MNHEY and CDR2 SVGAGI come from the germline V gene. The CDR3 bases are TGTGCCAGCGTTCGGGCCGGATTCTACGAGCAGTACTTC. This translates into CASVRAGFYEQYF.

This clone has a handful of counts. The chain joins TRBV28 to TRBJ2-1; D gene uncertain. CDR1 is MDHEN, CDR2 SYDVKM, per germline. The V gene lost 7 bases and the J gene lost 4 bases, with 11 bases spanning the gap. The CDR3 has 13 amino acids. CDR3 DNA: TGTGCCAGCAAAACGGGCCGTTACAATGAGCAGTTCTTC. This encodes CASKTGRYNEQFF.

The V and J genes are TRBV5-5 and TRBJ1-1, with TRBD1 matching 7 bases. CDR3 length: 15 amino acids. J lost 3 bases, V lost 6 bases, and 11 bases had no gene match. Germline assignment: CDR1 SGHKS and CDR2 YYEKEE (reference sequence). CDR3 in DNA: TGTGCCAGCACCAAAAGGACAGGAGGGGACACTGAAGCTTTCTTT. This encodes CASTKRTGGDTEAFF. Drawing the rest from reference TRBV5-5 and TRBJ1-1, the complete variable domain is DAGVTQSPTHLIKTRGQQVTLRCSPISGHKSVSWYQQVLGQGPQFIFQYYEKEERGRGNFPDRFSARQFPNYSSELNVNALLLGDSALYLCASTKRTGGDTEAFFGQGTRLTVV.